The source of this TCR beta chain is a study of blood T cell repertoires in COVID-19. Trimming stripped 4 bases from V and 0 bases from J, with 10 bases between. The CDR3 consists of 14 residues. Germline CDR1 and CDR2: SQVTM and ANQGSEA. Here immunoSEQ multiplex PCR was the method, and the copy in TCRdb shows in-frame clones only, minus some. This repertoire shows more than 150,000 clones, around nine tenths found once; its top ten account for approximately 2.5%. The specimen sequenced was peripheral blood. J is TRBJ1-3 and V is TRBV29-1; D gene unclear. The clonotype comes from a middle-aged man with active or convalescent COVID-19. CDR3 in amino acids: CSVVGLNSGNTIYF. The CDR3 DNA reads TGCAGCGTTGTAGGACTGAACTCTGGAAACACCATATATTTT.